This T cell receptor (beta chain) was captured by sequencing in a study of T cell clonotyping in hematopoietic cell transplantation. Blood collection times were about day -28 and days 30, 100, 180 posttransplant. Study-wide results and limits: Recipient TCR diversity dropped after transplant; expanded clonotypes rose from day 30 to 180.

As to this clone: Its antigen is unidentified.

The germline gives CDR1 LNHDA, CDR2 SQIVND (reference sequence). The V and J ends lost 9 bases and 6 bases, in that order; junction bases with no gene match: 6. The CDR3 is made up of 12 amino acids. Sequenced by immunoSEQ multiplex PCR; TCRdb stores in-frame clones only, minus some. The sample gives over 25,000 clones, 80% to 95% of which show up once; roughly 10% is in the top ten. The chain uses TRBV19 and TRBJ1-1, with 8 bases identical to TRBD1. The specimen comprised PBMCs, sampled 100 days after allogeneic stem cell transplant. The sequence came from a female patient aged 50-60 years who had an allogeneic stem cell transplant from a related donor, so the T cells may come from the graft donor. Some clones in this sample may be carry-over from other donors' samples. CDR3 DNA: TGTGCCAGCTGGACAGGGAGGGCTGAAGCTTTCTTT. It is translated as CASWTGRAEAFF. Full variable domain (remainder filled in from reference TRBV19 and TRBJ1-1): DGGITQSPKYLFRKEGQNVTLSCEQNLNHDAMYWYRQDPGQGLRLIYYSQIVNDFQKGDIAEGYSVSREKKESFPLTVTSAQKNPTAFYLCASWTGRAEAFFGQGTRLTVV.